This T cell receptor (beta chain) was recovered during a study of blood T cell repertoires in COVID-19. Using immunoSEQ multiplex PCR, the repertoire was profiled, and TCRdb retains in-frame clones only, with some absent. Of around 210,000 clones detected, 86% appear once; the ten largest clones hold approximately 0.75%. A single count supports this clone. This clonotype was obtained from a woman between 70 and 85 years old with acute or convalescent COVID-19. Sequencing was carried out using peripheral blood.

CDR3 sequence reads: CASSSVGGGNTIYF. DNA for the CDR3: TGTGCCAGCAGCTCGGTAGGCGGTGGAAACACCATATATTTT. This chain connects TRBV5-5 to TRBJ1-3; D unclear. V was trimmed by 3 bases and J by 3 bases, leaving 10 bases between them. This CDR3 region has 14 residues. CDR1 is SGHKS, CDR2 YYEKEE, per germline (reference sequence). The variable domain in full, completed from reference TRBV5-5 and TRBJ1-3, reads DAGVTQSPTHLIKTRGQQVTLRCSPISGHKSVSWYQQVLGQGPQFIFQYYEKEERGRGNFPDRFSARQFPNYSSELNVNALLLGDSALYLCASSSVGGGNTIYFGEGSWLTVV.